A selection of T cell receptor beta chains follows, all from one sample in a study of blood T cell repertoires in COVID-19. Assay: immunoSEQ multiplex PCR; the TCRdb copy retains only in-frame clones and omits some. The data contain 390,000 or so clones, about nine tenths of them singletons. The sample taken for sequencing was peripheral blood. The source is a woman aged 25 to 39 with active or convalescent COVID-19. CDR3s include the opening cysteine and the closing phenylalanine or tryptophan. D genes are given only for firm matches. Size values are once, few and many counts, or a class for expanded clones, and some rows have none.

V: TRBV6-6; J: TRBJ2-1; D: TRBD1; size: .; DNA: TGTGCCAGCAATCGGGACAGCTACAATGAGCAGTTCTTC; CDR3: CASNRDSYNEQFF
V: TRBV20-1; J: TRBJ2-2; D: TRBD2; size: .; DNA: TGCAGTGCTAGTCTGGTGCGCGGGGGCACCGGGGAGCTGTTTTTT; CDR3: CSASLVRGGTGELFF
V: TRBV5-1; J: TRBJ2-1; D: TRBD2; size: .; DNA: TGCGCCAGCAGCCCGGAGATAGCGGGAGGGGAGTTCTCCTACAATGAGCAGTTCTTC; CDR3: CASSPEIAGGEFSYNEQFF
V: TRBV27; J: TRBJ2-6; D: TRBD2; size: .; DNA: TGTGCCAGCAGTTCCTACCGGGAGGGGAGCTCTGGGGCCAACGTCCTGACTTTC; CDR3: CASSSYREGSSGANVLTF
V: TRBV19; J: TRBJ1-5; D: .; size: .; DNA: TGTGCCAGTAGTAAGGAACGGGGTCAGCCCCAGCATTTT; CDR3: CASSKERGQPQHF
V: TRBV3-1/TRBV3-2; J: TRBJ2-7; D: .; size: .; DNA: TGTGCCAGCAGCCAATCTCAGGGGATACACGAGCAGTACTTC; CDR3: CASSQSQGIHEQYF
V: TRBV18; J: TRBJ1-5; D: .; size: .; DNA: TGTGCCAGCTCCCTCACAGATAGCAATCAGCCCCAGCATTTT; CDR3: CASSLTDSNQPQHF
V: TRBV27; J: TRBJ1-1; D: TRBD1; size: .; DNA: TGTGCCAGCGCGTCAGGGGGCGCCTTGAACACTGAAGCTTTCTTT; CDR3: CASASGGALNTEAFF
V: TRBV18; J: TRBJ1-2; D: .; size: .; DNA: TGTGCCAGCTCACCCGGGGAGGGAGGAGGCTACACCTTC; CDR3: CASSPGEGGGYTF
V: TRBV18; J: TRBJ1-2; D: TRBD1; size: .; DNA: TGTGCCAGCTCACCAGCACCAGGGGGCTATGGCTACACCTTC; CDR3: CASSPAPGGYGYTF
V: TRBV4-1; J: TRBJ2-7; D: TRBD1; size: .; DNA: TGCGCCAGCAGCCCGCGGGACAGGGTTCTACACTACGAGCAGTACTTC; CDR3: CASSPRDRVLHYEQYF
V: TRBV7-7; J: TRBJ2-7; D: .; size: .; DNA: TGTGCCAGCAGCTCTGGACACTCCTACGAGCAGTACTTC; CDR3: CASSSGHSYEQYF
V: TRBV2; J: TRBJ2-3; D: .; size: .; DNA: TGTGCCAGCAGTGAACAGGGAACGGGAGATACGCAGTATTTT; CDR3: CASSEQGTGDTQYF
V: TRBV6-1; J: TRBJ1-2; D: .; size: .; DNA: TGTGCCAGCAGTGAACCCGGTGAGGCTTTATATGGCTACACCTTC; CDR3: CASSEPGEALYGYTF
V: TRBV18; J: TRBJ2-1; D: TRBD1; size: once; DNA: TGTGCCAGCTCACCACCAGGGGGCGGTTACAATGAGCAGTTCTTC; CDR3: CASSPPGGGYNEQFF
V: TRBV14; J: TRBJ2-5; D: .; size: once; DNA: TGTGCCAGCAGCAACAGGGAGCAAGAGACCCAGTACTTC; CDR3: CASSNREQETQYF
V: TRBV20-1; J: TRBJ1-4; D: .; size: .; DNA: TGCAGTGCCAGTCTGGGGGCTTTTAATGAAAAACTGTTTTTT; CDR3: CSASLGAFNEKLFF
V: TRBV4-2; J: TRBJ2-2; D: TRBD1; size: .; DNA: TGTGCCAGCAGCCAGGTACAGGGGAGCACCGGGGAGCTGTTTTTT; CDR3: CASSQVQGSTGELFF
V: TRBV7-2; J: TRBJ2-7; D: .; size: once; DNA: TGTGCCAGCAGCTTAGCGCAGAGGGCCCTCTGGGGCTCCTACGAGCAGTACTTC; CDR3: CASSLAQRALWGSYEQYF
V: TRBV29-1; J: TRBJ2-1; D: .; size: .; DNA: TGCAGCATCAGGGGTAGCTCCTACAATGAGCAGTTCTTC; CDR3: CSIRGSSYNEQFF
V: TRBV19; J: TRBJ1-3; D: TRBD1; size: .; DNA: TGTGCCAGTAGTCAACCAGGGACAGGGAGGACTGGAAACACCATATATTTT; CDR3: CASSQPGTGRTGNTIYF
V: TRBV10-2; J: TRBJ1-2; D: TRBD1; size: .; DNA: TGCGCCAGCAGAATGACAGGGTCGGAAGGCTACACCTTC; CDR3: CASRMTGSEGYTF
V: TRBV5-1; J: TRBJ1-1; D: .; size: .; DNA: TGCGCCAGCAGCTTGGCAGGAGGATTGAACACTGAAGCTTTCTTT; CDR3: CASSLAGGLNTEAFF
V: TRBV5-1; J: TRBJ2-2; D: .; size: .; DNA: TGCGCCAGCAGCTTGGCCGAGTTAACGAACACCGGGGAGCTGTTTTTT; CDR3: CASSLAELTNTGELFF
V: TRBV2; J: TRBJ1-2; D: TRBD1; size: .; DNA: TGTGCCAGCAGAGGGACAGTCGCCGATGGCTACACCTTC; CDR3: CASRGTVADGYTF
V: TRBV3-1/TRBV3-2; J: TRBJ1-4; D: .; size: .; DNA: TGTGCCAGCAGCCAAGAGGGCCTTCTAGCCGAAAAACTGTTTTTT; CDR3: CASSQEGLLAEKLFF
V: TRBV11-1; J: TRBJ1-2; D: .; size: .; DNA: TGTGCCAGCAGCTTGACCGGGGGTAACTATGGCTACACCTTC; CDR3: CASSLTGGNYGYTF
V: TRBV27; J: TRBJ1-5; D: .; size: .; DNA: TGTGCCAGCAGTTTAGGACAGCCGGGCCCCCAGCATTTT; CDR3: CASSLGQPGPQHF
V: TRBV10-3; J: TRBJ1-5; D: .; size: .; DNA: TGTGCCATCCAAGAGGGGGTGGGGGCATATCAGCCCCAGCATTTT; CDR3: CAIQEGVGAYQPQHF
V: TRBV28; J: TRBJ1-2; D: TRBD1; size: .; DNA: TGTGCCAGCAGTCCTCATAGCACCCGGACAGGGGGCTATGGCTACACCTTC; CDR3: CASSPHSTRTGGYGYTF
V: TRBV7-2; J: TRBJ1-2; D: TRBD1; size: .; DNA: TGTGCCAGCAGCCGGACCGGGACAGGGGGTAGGGACTATGGCTACACCTTC; CDR3: CASSRTGTGGRDYGYTF
V: TRBV7-8; J: TRBJ2-3; D: TRBD2; size: .; DNA: TGTGCCAGCAGCCCTAGAGCGGGGCTCACAGATACGCAGTATTTT; CDR3: CASSPRAGLTDTQYF
V: TRBV25-1; J: TRBJ1-2; D: .; size: .; DNA: TGTGCCAGCAGTGAAGCGGGGGGGTCCAGCTATGGCTACACCTTC; CDR3: CASSEAGGSSYGYTF
V: TRBV7-2; J: TRBJ1-1; D: .; size: once; DNA: TGTGCCAGCAGCTTAGCAGGGGCGGATTGGGACACTGAAGCTTTCTTT; CDR3: CASSLAGADWDTEAFF
V: TRBV2; J: TRBJ1-3; D: TRBD1; size: .; DNA: TGTGCCAGCAGCACATGGACAGGGATCTCTGGAAACACCATATATTTT; CDR3: CASSTWTGISGNTIYF
V: TRBV9; J: TRBJ2-1; D: .; size: .; DNA: TGTGCCAGCAGCGTAGCTACCGGTCTGTACAATGAGCAGTTCTTC; CDR3: CASSVATGLYNEQFF
V: TRBV5-1; J: TRBJ1-4; D: .; size: .; DNA: TGCGCCAGCAGCCGGGGGGATTTAGGTGAAAAACTGTTTTTT; CDR3: CASSRGDLGEKLFF
V: TRBV18; J: TRBJ2-1; D: TRBD2; size: .; DNA: TGTGCCAGCTCACCACCGGCGGGGGGCACCTACAATGAGCAGTTCTTC; CDR3: CASSPPAGGTYNEQFF
V: TRBV5-4; J: TRBJ2-1; D: .; size: .; DNA: TGTGCCAGCAGCTTGGTATCGGGAGAGGAGAATGAGCAGTTCTTC; CDR3: CASSLVSGEENEQFF
V: TRBV5-1; J: TRBJ2-1; D: TRBD2; size: few; DNA: TGCGCCAGCAGCTTGGAAACTAGCGGGGGCAATGAGCAGTTCTTC; CDR3: CASSLETSGGNEQFF
V: TRBV6-5; J: TRBJ1-1; D: .; size: .; DNA: TGTGCCAGCAGTTACTCGTTGAGCACTGAAGCTTTCTTT; CDR3: CASSYSLSTEAFF
V: TRBV19; J: TRBJ1-5; D: .; size: .; DNA: TGTGCCAGTAGTATGGCTAACCGGGGTAATCAGCCCCAGCATTTT; CDR3: CASSMANRGNQPQHF
V: TRBV2; J: TRBJ1-2; D: .; size: .; DNA: TGTGCCAGCACGGACTATGGCTACACCTTC; CDR3: CASTDYGYTF
V: TRBV2; J: TRBJ1-1; D: TRBD1; size: .; DNA: TGTGCCAGAAGATCACCGGGACAGGGGTCATCTGAAGCTTTCTTT; CDR3: CARRSPGQGSSEAFF
V: TRBV6-5; J: TRBJ2-7; D: .; size: once; DNA: TGTGCCAGCAGTTTAACCCAGGGGAAATCCTACGAGCAGTACTTC; CDR3: CASSLTQGKSYEQYF
V: TRBV19; J: TRBJ1-1; D: TRBD1; size: .; DNA: TGTGCCAGCGGGGCTGAGACCGGGACAGGGTTCGCTGAAGCTTTCTTT; CDR3: CASGAETGTGFAEAFF